The 31 T cell receptor beta chains listed next were all sequenced from one sample in a study of CD8 T cells in ankylosing spondylitis. TCRdb fed the 5' RACE reads into MiXCR, producing one record per CDR3 protein. The repertoire holds approximately 300,000 distinct CDR3 sequences, with about a fifth as singletons. The source material was blood, either unsorted or a sorted T cell fraction (not recorded which). The receptor source for this set is a female donor with ankylosing spondylitis or in good health (not recorded which).

The chain links TRBV12-3 or TRBV12-4 to TRBJ2-5; a weak D match, TRBD2 (5 bases). Trimming left V 7 bases short and J 2 bases short, with 11 bases between. CDR3 length: 13 amino acids. DNA for the CDR3: TGTGCCAGCAATTTTCGGGAACAAGAGACCCAGTACTTC. It encodes CASNFREQETQYF.

This clonotype occurred many times. The chain employs TRBV7-2 and TRBJ2-1; 8 bases line up with TRBD1. Germline V gene data show CDR1 as SGHTA and CDR2 as FQGNSA. V was clipped by 5 bases and J by 2 bases; unmatched bases: 8. The CDR3 has 16 residues. CDR3: CASSPVGRGPYNEQFF. The DNA of the CDR3 is TGTGCCAGCAGCCCCGTCGGCAGGGGGCCCTACAATGAGCAGTTCTTC.

This clonotype was counted a single time. The J gene is TRBJ2-7, the V gene TRBV18, with D unresolved. V shed 3 bases and J shed 7 bases, with 13 bases lying between them. The CDR3 runs to 13 residues. Looked up from germline, CDR1 is KGHSH and CDR2 is LQKENI. The CDR3 DNA follows: TGTGCCAGCTCACCGGTCACCTCTCGGGAGCAGTACTTC. This codes for CASSPVTSREQYF.

This chain connects TRBV20-1 to TRBJ2-1; TRBD2 might be the D (6 bases). Trimming took 3 bases from V and 8 from J, leaving 20 bases between them. Per germline, CDR1 DFQATT and CDR2 SNEGSKA (reference sequence). There are 15 residues in the CDR3. The CDR3 DNA follows: TGCAGTGCTAGTCCCCTGGGGGGACCCACGGATGAGCAGTTCTTC. It specifies CSASPLGGPTDEQFF.

In its sample, this clonotype was seen a few times. The chain links TRBV12-3 or TRBV12-4 to TRBJ2-1; D call uncertain. V was shortened by 3 bases and J by 6 bases, with 12 bases between the two germline ends. CDR3 length: 14 residues. The CDR3 DNA is TGTGCCAGCAGTTTGGGCAGCCTATCCAATGAGCAGTTCTTC. This encodes CASSLGSLSNEQFF.

This clonotype was seen only a few times. The chain employs TRBV7-2 and TRBJ2-5, with unresolved D. Per germline, CDR1 SGHTA and CDR2 FQGNSA. There are 15 residues in the CDR3. V was clipped by 3 bases and J by 1 base, with 12 bases between them. The CDR3 protein is CASSLTTAPQETQYF. The CDR3 region has the DNA TGTGCCAGCAGCTTGACGACGGCCCCCCAAGAGACCCAGTACTTC.

The rearrangement links TRBV14 to TRBJ2-3; D is unresolved. This CDR3 region has 13 residues. V was cut by 3 bases and J by 2 bases, with 6 bases left in between. From germline, CDR1 is SGHDN and CDR2 FVKESK. CDR3 bases: TGTGCCAGCAGCCAGCAGCTCACAGATACGCAGTATTTT. Translating it yields CASSQQLTDTQYF. Using reference TRBV14 and TRBJ2-3 for the parts outside the CDR3, the full variable domain is EAGVTQFPSHSVIEKGQTVTLRCDPISGHDNLYWYRRVMGKEIKFLLHFVKESKQDESGMPNNRFLAERTGGTYSTLKVQPAELEDSGVYFCASSQQLTDTQYFGPGTRLTVL.

The chain combines TRBV28 with TRBJ2-1, with D tentatively TRBD2 (7 bases). The length of the CDR3 is 15 residues. The V gene lost 7 bases and the J gene lost 10 bases, with 23 bases spanning the gap. Germline V lookup: CDR1 MDHEN, CDR2 SYDVKM. For the CDR3, the DNA is TGTGCCAGCACCCGAGGGGGGGGGATATCATGGGAGCAGTTCTTC. Its translation: CASTRGGGISWEQFF. The entire variable domain, with the rest obtained from reference TRBV28 and TRBJ2-1, is as follows: DVKVTQSSRYLVKRTGEKVFLECVQDMDHENMFWYRQDPGLGLRLIYFSYDVKMKEKGDIPEGYSVSREKKERFSLILESASTNQTSMYLCASTRGGGISWEQFFGPGTRLTVL.

A note on this clonotype: This sequence may be a read error, since a much larger clone differs from it by one base. This chain links TRBV12-3 or TRBV12-4 with TRBJ2-3; no clear D. With 1 base removed from V and 2 bases from J, the gap between germline ends came to 13 bases. This CDR3 is 16 amino acids long. The CDR3 loop reads CASSLESSPFTDTQYF. The CDR3 DNA reads TGTGCCAGCAGTTTAGAGAGTTCCCCATTCACAGATACGCAGTATTTT.

The CDR3 DNA is TGTGCCACCCGCCCTCTACGCTCCTCGGACGAGCAGTACTTC. It yields the protein CATRPLRSSDEQYF. The chain carries TRBV6-1 and TRBJ2-7; D gene unclear. V lost 10 bases and J lost 5, with 21 bases in between. CDR1 and CDR2 (germline): MNHNS, SASEGT. This CDR3 is built from 14 residues.

The chain couples TRBV7-9 to TRBJ2-1, with 11 bases fitting TRBD2. Trimming at V came to 5 bases and at J to 8 bases, leaving 5 bases not matched to a gene. Germline CDR1 SEHNR, CDR2 FQNEAQ (reference sequence). CDR3 length: 14 residues. The CDR3 region has the DNA TGTGCCAGCAGCGTACTAGCGGGAGTAGATGAGCAGTTCTTC. It is translated as CASSVLAGVDEQFF.

This clonotype was detected a few times. The junction departs from the called germline gene at one end, perhaps through a read error. This sequence joins TRBV7-7 and TRBJ2-2, with D uncertain. This CDR3 is 14 amino acids long. The V gene's germline CDR1 is SSHAT and CDR2 FNYEAQ (reference sequence). The DNA for the CDR3 is TGTGCTAGCAGCTTAGACTCAGGCACCGGGGAGCTGTTTTTT. Encoded protein: CASSLDSGTGELFF.

V usage is TRBV5-1 and J usage is TRBJ2-2, with 7 bases identical to TRBD1. The CDR3 runs to 16 residues. Unmatched junction bases numbered 10, after V lost 8 bases and J lost 0 bases. Looked up from germline, CDR1 is SGHRS and CDR2 is YFSETQ. The CDR3 protein is CASSRTGSSNTGELFF. For the CDR3, the DNA is TGCGCCAGTTCCCGGACAGGATCATCGAACACCGGGGAGCTGTTTTTT.

The rearrangement links TRBV6-2 or TRBV6-3 to TRBJ2-1; 10 nucleotides align to TRBD1. The J segment lost 0 bases and the V segment lost 2 bases, leaving 13 bases of the junction unmatched. This CDR3 has 20 amino acids. Per the germline V gene, CDR1 is MNHEY and CDR2 is SVGEGT. CDR3 residues: CASSYGGQGKGRSSYNEQFF. The CDR3, as DNA: TGTGCCAGCAGTTACGGGGGACAGGGGAAAGGGCGTAGCTCCTACAATGAGCAGTTCTTC.

V gene TRBV12-3 or TRBV12-4 combines with J gene TRBJ2-1; no clear D gene. Trimming took off 5 bases at V and 4 bases at J, with 15 bases between the two ends. CDR3 length equals 15 residues. CDR3 DNA: TGTGCCAGCAGTCTCCTCCTGCGTCTTTACAATGAGCAGTTCTTC. It encodes CASSLLLRLYNEQFF.

The V gene is TRBV20-1, the J gene TRBJ1-1, with 9 bases lining up with TRBD1. Germline CDR1 DFQATT, CDR2 SNEGSKA (reference sequence). V lost 2 bases, J lost 5 bases, and 6 bases stayed unmatched. The CDR3 runs 14 residues. CDR3 sequence reads: CSARNDRGKTEAFF. As DNA, the CDR3 is TGCAGTGCTAGAAACGACAGGGGGAAGACTGAAGCTTTCTTT.

This chain uses TRBV6-1 with TRBJ1-2; maybe TRBD1 (6 bases). From germline, CDR1 is MNHNS and CDR2 SASEGT. The CDR3 consists of 13 residues. V dropped 5 bases and J dropped 8 bases, with 15 bases sitting between them. The DNA of the CDR3 is TGTGCCAGCAGTCCCTCAACAGGGAGCGGCTACACCTTC. It codes for CASSPSTGSGYTF.

This clonotype has more than one count but fewer than ten. The chain recombines TRBV5-6 with TRBJ2-7; TRBD2 agrees at 12 bases. Germline V gives CDR1 SGHDT, CDR2 YYEEEE. J was trimmed by 2 bases and V by 0 bases; bases with no gene match: 3. CDR3 length: 16 amino acids. CDR3 sequence (DNA): TGTGCCAGCAGCTTGGCGCTAGCGGGAGGGCCCTACGAGCAGTACTTC. It encodes CASSLALAGGPYEQYF.

This clonotype was seen only a few times. The chain recombines TRBV20-1 with TRBJ1-6; 9 bases align to TRBD1. Germline assignment: CDR1 DFQATT and CDR2 SNEGSKA (reference sequence). The CDR3 is 16 amino acids. The ends lost 1 base at V and 9 bases at J; junction bases unmatched: 10. CDR3 in amino acids: CSARGAGTGSTSPLHF. CDR3 nucleotides: TGCAGTGCTAGAGGGGCCGGGACAGGGAGTACTTCACCCCTCCACTTT.

CDR3 residues: CASRTRDYGYTF. The CDR3 bases are TGTGCCAGCCGGACCCGTGACTATGGCTACACCTTC. The chain employs TRBV25-1 and TRBJ1-2; D call uncertain. Trimming cost V 8 bases and J 3 bases, with 10 bases left between them. The CDR3 is 12 amino acids. Looked up from germline, CDR1 is MGHDK and CDR2 is SYGVNS.

The chain combines TRBV29-1 with TRBJ2-1, with D possibly being TRBD2 (5 bases). The CDR3 consists of 15 residues. V gave up 2 bases and J gave up 2 bases, with 13 bases separating them. The V gene's germline CDR1 is SQVTM and CDR2 ANQGSEA. The chain's CDR3 is CSVELQRPAYNEQFF. CDR3 coding DNA: TGCAGCGTTGAACTCCAGCGGCCAGCCTACAATGAGCAGTTCTTC.

This clonotype was counted at least ten times. This sequence joins TRBV29-1 and TRBJ1-2; no clear D. The germline V and J ends were trimmed by 4 bases and 4 bases, with 13 bases remaining between them. Germline lookup yields CDR1 SQVTM and CDR2 ANQGSEA. The CDR3 has 13 residues. The CDR3 coding sequence is TGCAGCGTTGCCCGGAGGCTATCCTATGGCTACACCTTC. The encoded protein is CSVARRLSYGYTF.

This sequence joins TRBV19 and TRBJ2-1; unclear D gene. The V end lost 5 bases, the J end lost 9 bases, and 11 bases lay between the germline ends. The CDR3 consists of 12 residues. Germline V gene sequence: CDR1 LNHDA, CDR2 SQIVND (reference sequence). This chain's CDR3 is CASSSSYGEQFF. CDR3 DNA sequence: TGTGCCAGTAGTTCCTCCTACGGTGAGCAGTTCTTC.

A few counts support this clonotype. The J gene is TRBJ1-2, the V gene TRBV5-6; D is undetermined. The CDR3 runs to 14 residues. V lost 0 bases, J lost 4 bases, and 10 bases lay in between. The germline CDR1 and CDR2 sequences are SGHDT and YYEEEE. CDR3 loop: CASSLVVKPYGYTF. The CDR3 DNA reads TGTGCCAGCAGCTTGGTAGTAAAACCCTATGGCTACACCTTC.

In regard to this clonotype: One end of the junction is discordant with germline, which a read error may explain. The V gene is TRBV7-9, the J gene TRBJ2-5; 9 bases match TRBD1. The CDR3 sequence is 13 residues long. Germline loops: CDR1 SEHNR, CDR2 FQNEAQ (reference sequence). DNA for the CDR3: TGTGCCAGCACCTTAACAGGGGGCGCGACCCAGTACTTC. It yields the protein CASTLTGGATQYF.

This sequence joins TRBV24-1 and TRBJ2-1, with 8 positions matching TRBD1. CDR3 length: 14 residues. CDR1 and CDR2 (germline): KGHDR, SFDVKD. The V segment lost 6 bases and the J segment 4 bases; nucleotides outside the gene matches: 4. For the CDR3, the DNA is TGTGCCACCAGTAGCCAGGGGGCGTACAATGAGCAGTTCTTC. Protein product: CATSSQGAYNEQFF.

This rearrangement joins TRBV7-9 to TRBJ2-1; perhaps TRBD2 as D (6 bases). Trimming cost V 2 bases and J 10 bases, with 18 bases left between them. The CDR3 loop spans 15 amino acids. Per germline, CDR1 SEHNR and CDR2 FQNEAQ (reference sequence). CDR3 residues: CASSLFKRALREQFF. As DNA, the CDR3 is TGTGCCAGCAGCTTATTTAAGCGGGCCCTTCGGGAGCAGTTCTTC.

The chain employs TRBV9 and TRBJ1-1; tentative D call: TRBD1 (5 bases). Germline V CDR1 and CDR2: SGDLS, YYNGEE. The CDR3 loop spans 14 amino acids. Trimming stripped 3 bases from V and 8 bases from J, with 17 bases between. CDR3 residues: CASSGGGPPWEAFF. In nucleotides, the CDR3 is TGTGCCAGCAGCGGGGGGGGACCGCCTTGGGAAGCTTTCTTT.

CDR3 protein: CSAAGTGTYQPQHF. The CDR3 bases are TGCAGTGCTGCCGGGACAGGGACGTATCAGCCCCAGCATTTT. This sequence joins TRBV20-1 and TRBJ1-5; 9 positions match TRBD1. After removal of 5 bases from V and 5 bases from J, the junction contained 7 bases not matched to a gene. The CDR3 is 14 amino acids. Germline lookup yields CDR1 DFQATT and CDR2 SNEGSKA (reference sequence).

The chain is built from TRBV12-2 and TRBJ1-4. TRBV12-2 has pseudogene status. The CDR3 extends over 16 amino acids. The CDR3 protein is CASRVRTDATNEKLFF. CDR3 sequence (DNA): TGTGCAAGTCGCGTAAGGACTGACGCAACTAATGAAAAACTGTTTTTT.

V is TRBV20-1 and J is TRBJ2-3; D might be TRBD2 (6 bases). CDR3 length equals 15 residues. The germline V gene has CDR1 DFQATT and CDR2 SNEGSKA (reference sequence). V dropped 5 bases and J dropped 1 base, with 16 bases sitting between them. DNA of the CDR3: TGCAGTGCTCGACGAGTGGCTAGCGGCACAGATACGCAGTATTTT. Its protein product is CSARRVASGTDTQYF.